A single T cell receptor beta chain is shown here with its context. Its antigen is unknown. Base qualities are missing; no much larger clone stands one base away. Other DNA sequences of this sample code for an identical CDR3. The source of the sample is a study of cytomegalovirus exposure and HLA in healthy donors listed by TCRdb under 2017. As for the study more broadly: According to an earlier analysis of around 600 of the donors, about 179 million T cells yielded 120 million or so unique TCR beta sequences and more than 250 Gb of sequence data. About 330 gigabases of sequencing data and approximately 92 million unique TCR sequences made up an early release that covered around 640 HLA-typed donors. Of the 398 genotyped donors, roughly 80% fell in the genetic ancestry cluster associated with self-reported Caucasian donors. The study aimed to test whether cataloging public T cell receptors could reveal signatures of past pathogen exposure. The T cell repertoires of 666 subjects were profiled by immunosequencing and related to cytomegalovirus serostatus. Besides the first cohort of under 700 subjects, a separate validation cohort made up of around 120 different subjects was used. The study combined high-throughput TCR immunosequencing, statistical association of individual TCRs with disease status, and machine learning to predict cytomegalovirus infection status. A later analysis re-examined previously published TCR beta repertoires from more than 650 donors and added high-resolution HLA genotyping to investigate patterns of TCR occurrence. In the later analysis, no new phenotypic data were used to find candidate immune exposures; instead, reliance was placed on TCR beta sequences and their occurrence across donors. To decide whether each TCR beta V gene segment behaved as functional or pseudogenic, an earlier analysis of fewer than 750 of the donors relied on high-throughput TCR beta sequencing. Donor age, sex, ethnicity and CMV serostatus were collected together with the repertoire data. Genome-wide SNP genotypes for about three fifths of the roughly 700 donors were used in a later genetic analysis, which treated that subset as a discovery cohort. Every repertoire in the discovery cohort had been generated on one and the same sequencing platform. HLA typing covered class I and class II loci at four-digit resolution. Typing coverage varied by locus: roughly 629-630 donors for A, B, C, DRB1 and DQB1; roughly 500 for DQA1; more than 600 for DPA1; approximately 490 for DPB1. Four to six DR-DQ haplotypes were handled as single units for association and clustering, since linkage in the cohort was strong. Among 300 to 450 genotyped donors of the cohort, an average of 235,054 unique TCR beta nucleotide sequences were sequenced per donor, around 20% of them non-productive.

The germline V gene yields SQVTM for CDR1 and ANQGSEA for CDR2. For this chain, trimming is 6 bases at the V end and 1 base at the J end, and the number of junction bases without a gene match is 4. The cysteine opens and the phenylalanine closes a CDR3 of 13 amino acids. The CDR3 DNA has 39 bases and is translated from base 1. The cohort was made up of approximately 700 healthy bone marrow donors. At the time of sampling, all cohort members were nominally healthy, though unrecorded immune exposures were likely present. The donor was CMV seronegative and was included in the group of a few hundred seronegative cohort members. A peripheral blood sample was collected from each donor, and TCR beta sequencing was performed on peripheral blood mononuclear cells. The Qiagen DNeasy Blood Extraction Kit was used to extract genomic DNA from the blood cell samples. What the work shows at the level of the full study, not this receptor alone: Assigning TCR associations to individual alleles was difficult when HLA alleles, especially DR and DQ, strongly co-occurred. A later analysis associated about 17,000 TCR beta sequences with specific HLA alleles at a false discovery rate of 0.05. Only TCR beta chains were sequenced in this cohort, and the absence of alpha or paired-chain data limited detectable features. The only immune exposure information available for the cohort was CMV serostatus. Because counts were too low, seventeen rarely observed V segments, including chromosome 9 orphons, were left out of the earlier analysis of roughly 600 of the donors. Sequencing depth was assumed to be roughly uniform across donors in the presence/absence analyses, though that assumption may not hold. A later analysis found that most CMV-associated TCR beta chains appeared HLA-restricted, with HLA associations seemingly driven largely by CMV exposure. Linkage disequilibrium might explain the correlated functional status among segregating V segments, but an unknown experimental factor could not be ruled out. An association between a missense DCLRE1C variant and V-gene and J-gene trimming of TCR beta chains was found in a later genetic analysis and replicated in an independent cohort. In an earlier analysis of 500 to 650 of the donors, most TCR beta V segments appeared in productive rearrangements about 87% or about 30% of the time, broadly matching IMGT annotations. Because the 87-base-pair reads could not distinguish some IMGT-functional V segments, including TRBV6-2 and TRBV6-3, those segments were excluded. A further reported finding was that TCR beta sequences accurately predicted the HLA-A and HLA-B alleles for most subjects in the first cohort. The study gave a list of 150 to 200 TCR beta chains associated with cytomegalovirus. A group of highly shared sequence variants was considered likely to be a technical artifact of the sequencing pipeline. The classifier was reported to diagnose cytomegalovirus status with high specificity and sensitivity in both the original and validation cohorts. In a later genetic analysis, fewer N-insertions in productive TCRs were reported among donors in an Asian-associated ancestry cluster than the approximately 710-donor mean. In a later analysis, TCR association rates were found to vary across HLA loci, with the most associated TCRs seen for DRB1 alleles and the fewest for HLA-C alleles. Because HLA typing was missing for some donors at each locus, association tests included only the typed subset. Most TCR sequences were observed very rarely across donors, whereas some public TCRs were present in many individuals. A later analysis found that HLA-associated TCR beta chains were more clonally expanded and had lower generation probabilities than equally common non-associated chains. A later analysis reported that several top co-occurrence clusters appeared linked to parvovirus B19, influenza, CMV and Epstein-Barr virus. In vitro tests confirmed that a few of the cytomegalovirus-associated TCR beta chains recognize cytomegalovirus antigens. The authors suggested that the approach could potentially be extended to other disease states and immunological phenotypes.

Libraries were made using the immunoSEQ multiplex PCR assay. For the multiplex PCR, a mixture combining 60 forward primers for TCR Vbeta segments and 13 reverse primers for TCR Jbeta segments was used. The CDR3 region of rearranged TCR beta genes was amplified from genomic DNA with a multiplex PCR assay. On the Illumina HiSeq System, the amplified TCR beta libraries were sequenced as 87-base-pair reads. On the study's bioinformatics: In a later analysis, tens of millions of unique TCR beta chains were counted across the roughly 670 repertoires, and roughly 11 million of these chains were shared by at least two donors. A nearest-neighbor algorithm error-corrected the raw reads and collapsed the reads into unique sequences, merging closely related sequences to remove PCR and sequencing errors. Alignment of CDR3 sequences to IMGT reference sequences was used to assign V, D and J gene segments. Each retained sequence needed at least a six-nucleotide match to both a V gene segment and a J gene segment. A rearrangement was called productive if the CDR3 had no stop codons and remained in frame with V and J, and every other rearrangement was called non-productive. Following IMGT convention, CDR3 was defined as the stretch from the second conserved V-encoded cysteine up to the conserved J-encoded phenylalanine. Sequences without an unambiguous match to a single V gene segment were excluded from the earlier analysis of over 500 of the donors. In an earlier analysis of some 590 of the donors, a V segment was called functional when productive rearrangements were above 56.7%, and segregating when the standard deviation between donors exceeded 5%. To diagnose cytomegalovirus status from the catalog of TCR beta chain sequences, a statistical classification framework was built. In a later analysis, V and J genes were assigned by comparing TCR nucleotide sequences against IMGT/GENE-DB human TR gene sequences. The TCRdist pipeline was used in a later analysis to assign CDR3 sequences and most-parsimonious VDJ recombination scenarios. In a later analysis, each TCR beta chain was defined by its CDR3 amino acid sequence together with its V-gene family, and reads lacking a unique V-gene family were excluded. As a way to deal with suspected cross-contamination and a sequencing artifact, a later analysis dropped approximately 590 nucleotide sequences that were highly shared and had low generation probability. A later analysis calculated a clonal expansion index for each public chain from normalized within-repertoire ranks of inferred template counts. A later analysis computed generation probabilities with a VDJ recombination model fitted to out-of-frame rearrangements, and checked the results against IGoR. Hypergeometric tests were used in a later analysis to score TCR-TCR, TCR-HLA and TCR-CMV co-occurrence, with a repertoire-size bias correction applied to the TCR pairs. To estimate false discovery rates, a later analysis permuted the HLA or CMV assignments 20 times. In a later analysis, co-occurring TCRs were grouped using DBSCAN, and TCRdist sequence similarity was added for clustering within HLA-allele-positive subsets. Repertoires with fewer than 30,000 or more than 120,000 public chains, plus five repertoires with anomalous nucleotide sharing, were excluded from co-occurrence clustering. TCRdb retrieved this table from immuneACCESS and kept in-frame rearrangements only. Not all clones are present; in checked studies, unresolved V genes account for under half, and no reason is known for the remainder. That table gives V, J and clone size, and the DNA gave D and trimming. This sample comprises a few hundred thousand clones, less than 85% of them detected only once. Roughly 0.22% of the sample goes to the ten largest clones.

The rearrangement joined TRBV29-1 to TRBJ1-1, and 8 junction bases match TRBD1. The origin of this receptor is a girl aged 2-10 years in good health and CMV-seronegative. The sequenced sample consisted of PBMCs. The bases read TGCAGCGTACAGGGGGTTAAGAACACTGAAGCTTTCTTT. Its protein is CSVQGVKNTEAFF. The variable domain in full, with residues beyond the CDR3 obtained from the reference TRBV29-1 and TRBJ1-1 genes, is SAVISQKPSRDICQRGTSLTIQCQVDSQVTMMFWYRQQPGQSLTLIATANQGSEATYESGFVIDKFPISRPNLTFSTLTVSNMSPEDSSIYLCSVQGVKNTEAFFGQGTRLTVV.